Listed here are 12 T cell receptor beta chains from one sample, sequenced in a study of Ad26.COV2.S vaccination and SARS-CoV-2 variants. Measured with immunoSEQ multiplex PCR; TCRdb has only the in-frame clones, and not every one. This table holds about 400,000 clones, 85% to 90% found once. Treatment meaning: around 19 received Ad26.COV2.S at low or high dose, single or two shots; about 5 received placebo; per-sample allocation not given. Collection of the samples took place on day 63 after the first injection of vaccine or placebo. The input for sequencing was peripheral blood, taken in a trial of Ad26.COV2.S vaccine versus placebo. The origin of the receptors is a person between 18 and 65 years old who received the Ad26.COV2.S COVID-19 vaccine or a placebo.

The gene calls are TRBV15 and TRBJ2-5; D possibly corresponds to TRBD1 (6 bases). CDR3 length equals 13 residues. The V gene's germline CDR1 is LNHNV and CDR2 YYDKDF (reference sequence). Trimming removed 5 bases from V and 13 bases from J, with 20 bases in between. CDR3: CATSLERPGHRYF. As DNA, the CDR3 is TGTGCCACCAGCCTTGAAAGACCGGGACATCGGTACTTC.

V is TRBV29-1 and J is TRBJ2-6, with 7 bases aligning to TRBD1. Trimming took 3 bases from V and 0 from J; bases not matched to a gene: 8. CDR1 is SQVTM and CDR2 is ANQGSEA in the germline V gene. The CDR3 spans 17 residues. The CDR3 DNA follows: TGCAGCGTTGAGGCCCACAACAGGGGCTCTGGGGCCAACGTCCTGACTTTC. It yields the protein CSVEAHNRGSGANVLTF.

This chain links TRBV5-1 with TRBJ2-3; D assignment may be TRBD1 or TRBD2 (7 bases each). V shed 3 bases and J shed 3 bases, with 14 bases lying between them. The CDR3 spans 15 residues. The germline CDR1 and CDR2 sequences are SGHRS and YFSETQ. This CDR3 is CASSWGGGITDTQYF. The CDR3 coding sequence is TGCGCCAGCAGCTGGGGAGGGGGCATAACAGATACGCAGTATTTT.

V is TRBV15 and J is TRBJ2-3, with 11 positions matching TRBD2. With V trimmed by 0 bases and J by 1 base, 3 bases remained unmatched. The CDR3 is made up of 17 amino acids. Germline loops: CDR1 LNHNV, CDR2 YYDKDF (reference sequence). The CDR3 sequence: CATSRDRGLAGTDTQYF. CDR3 nucleotide sequence: TGTGCCACCAGCAGAGATAGGGGACTAGCGGGCACAGATACGCAGTATTTT.

The chain carries TRBV5-6 and TRBJ2-7; perhaps TRBD1 as D (6 bases). The germline V gene encodes CDR1 SGHDT and CDR2 YYEEEE. V was shortened by 1 base and J by 7 bases, with 15 bases between the two germline ends. This CDR3 is 14 amino acids long. The CDR3 loop is CASSLPRGSGEQYF. CDR3 nucleotide sequence: TGTGCCAGCAGCTTGCCCAGGGGCTCGGGGGAGCAGTACTTC.

The chain has TRBV2 and TRBJ2-6; D is unclear. Germline V gene data show CDR1 as SNHLY and CDR2 as FYNNEI. This CDR3 spans 16 amino acids. The V end lost 3 bases, the J end lost 5 bases, and 14 bases lay between the germline ends. CDR3 region: CASSEAVRAWANVLTF. The CDR3 region has the DNA TGTGCCAGCAGTGAGGCCGTCCGCGCATGGGCCAACGTCCTGACTTTC.

Worth noting for this clone: A read error may account for a junction end that differs from germline. CDR3 nucleotides: TGCAGCGTTGGAAGGGTTTCGAACACCGAGGAGCTGTTTTTT. The encoded protein is CSVGRVSNTEELFF. The chain couples TRBV29-1 to TRBJ2-2, with D hard to call. The CDR3 consists of 14 residues. CDR1 is SQVTM, CDR2 ANQGSEA, per germline.

DNA for the CDR3: TGCGCCAGCAGCCCTATACTACCCGGAGGCTCTGGGGCCAACGTCCTGACTTTC. Encoded protein: CASSPILPGGSGANVLTF. J is TRBJ2-6 and V is TRBV4-1; tentative D call: TRBD2 (5 bases). V lost 4 bases and J 0 bases, leaving 16 bases between the germline ends. CDR3 length: 18 residues. Germline values: CDR1 MGHRA, CDR2 YSYEKL.

The chain carries TRBV19 and TRBJ2-1, with 11 nucleotides matching TRBD2. This CDR3 region has 14 residues. V was clipped by 5 bases and J by 9 bases; unmatched bases: 6. The V gene's germline CDR1 is LNHDA and CDR2 SQIVND (reference sequence). The CDR3 DNA follows: TGTGCCAGTAGTTGGCCTAGCGGGGGGTCTGAGCAGTTCTTC. It codes for CASSWPSGGSEQFF.

The V call is TRBV7-2, the J call TRBJ2-4; D is unresolved. CDR1 is SGHTA, CDR2 FQGNSA, per germline. CDR3 length equals 10 residues. Trimming left V 3 bases short and J 8 bases short, with 2 bases between. The CDR3, as DNA: TGTGCCAGCAGCTTCGACATTCAGTACTTC. It specifies CASSFDIQYF.

Only one count was recorded for this clone. The chain couples TRBV28 to TRBJ2-3; 7 positions match TRBD1. The V and J ends lost 2 bases and 2 bases, in that order; junction bases with no gene match: 10. This CDR3 is built from 17 residues. The germline gives CDR1 MDHEN, CDR2 SYDVKM. The CDR3 DNA is TGTGCCAGCAGTTTAATATGGGACAGCTCTTCCACAGATACGCAGTATTTT. It specifies CASSLIWDSSSTDTQYF.

The chain couples TRBV6-1 to TRBJ1-1, with 7 nucleotides matching TRBD1. CDR3 length: 16 residues. The V gene end was trimmed by 4 bases and the J gene end by 0 bases; junction bases not matched to a gene: 8. Germline CDR1 and CDR2: MNHNS and SASEGT. CDR3 sequence: CASSVIQGSLNTEAFF. CDR3 coding DNA: TGTGCCAGCAGTGTGATACAGGGGTCTTTGAACACTGAAGCTTTCTTT.